Below are 14 T cell receptor beta chains sequenced from a single sample in a study of post-analysis software for immune sequencing data. No antigen has been assigned to these receptors. Incorporated into the TCR beta cDNA libraries were unique molecular identifiers, which served to reduce PCR and sequencing biases. MiXCR was run by TCRdb on the PCR reads, yielding one entry per CDR3 protein. The sample consists of hundreds of thousands of distinct CDR3 sequences, roughly half of them appearing once. Regarding the study as a whole: Elevated frequency relative to controls characterized roughly five TRBV segments in patients, TRBV5-6, TRBV5-1 and TRBV20-1 among them.

Sequencing was done on a sample of blood. All receptors come from a girl under 18 with multiple sclerosis.

V usage is TRBV3-1 and J usage is TRBJ2-5; D is uncertain. Germline V gives CDR1 LGHDT, CDR2 YNNKEL (reference sequence). Trimming took off 2 bases at V and 0 bases at J, with 7 bases between the two ends. The CDR3 loop spans 14 amino acids. CDR3 sequence reads: CASSQRPYQETQYF. CDR3 sequence (DNA): TGTGCCAGCAGCCAAAGACCGTACCAAGAGACCCAGTACTTC.

The chain carries TRBV5-5 and TRBJ1-5; 8 bases map to TRBD1. The CDR3 is 18 residues long. CDR1 SGHKS and CDR2 YYEKEE come from the germline V gene (reference sequence). V lost 0 bases to trimming and J lost 1 base; unmatched junction nucleotides: 9. The CDR3 DNA reads TGTGCCAGCAGCTTGGTAACAGGGGGTTTGCTGAGCAATCAGCCCCAGCATTTT. Its protein is CASSLVTGGLLSNQPQHF.

V usage is TRBV12-5 and J usage is TRBJ1-4; 9 nucleotides line up with TRBD1. The germline V gene has CDR1 LGHNT and CDR2 FRNRAP. J was trimmed by 4 bases and V by 2 bases; bases with no gene match: 17. The CDR3 covers 20 residues. CDR3 DNA: TGTGCTAGTGGTTTGTCGGCCCCTCGGGACAGGGCGACGAGTAATGAAAAACTGTTTTTT. This encodes CASGLSAPRDRATSNEKLFF.

This sequence joins TRBV6-6 and TRBJ2-7, with 8 bases that match TRBD1. Trimming at V came to 10 bases and at J to 7 bases, leaving 3 bases not matched to a gene. This CDR3 comprises 10 residues. The germline gives CDR1 MNHNY, CDR2 SVGAGI (reference sequence). CDR3 coding DNA: TGTGCCACAGGGGGCGGGGAGCAGTACTTC. Its translation is CATGGGEQYF.

This clonotype was found a few times. This chain connects TRBV10-3 to TRBJ1-1; maybe TRBD1 (5 bases). Per germline, CDR1 ENHRY and CDR2 SYGVKD. Trimming pared 4 bases from V and 1 base from J, leaving 10 bases between. The CDR3 extends over 14 amino acids. CDR3 bases: TGTGCCATCAGTGCACTCGGGGCGAACACTGAAGCTTTCTTT. It yields the protein CAISALGANTEAFF.

This clonotype occurred a few times. The chain uses TRBV7-6 and TRBJ2-7, with D perhaps TRBD1 (5 bases). The germline V gene encodes CDR1 SGHVS and CDR2 FNYEAQ. CDR3 size: 15 residues. V was trimmed by 2 bases and J by 2 bases, leaving 13 bases between them. CDR3 sequence (DNA): TGTGCCAGCAGCTTAACTGGGCAGGGTACCTACGAGCAGTACTTC. This gives the protein CASSLTGQGTYEQYF.

In its sample, this clonotype was seen once. The genes are TRBV5-6 and TRBJ2-1, with TRBD1 identical over 9 bases. J lost 8 bases, V lost 6 bases, and 6 bases had no gene match. The germline CDR1 and CDR2 sequences are SGHDT and YYEEEE. CDR3 size: 13 residues. CDR3 nucleotide sequence: TGTGCCAGCATCCGGGACAGGGACGATGAGCAGTTCTTC. Residues: CASIRDRDDEQFF. Full variable domain (rest looked up from reference TRBV5-6 and TRBJ2-1): DAGVTQSPTHLIKTRGQQVTLRCSPKSGHDTVSWYQQALGQGPQFIFQYYEEEERQRGNFPDRFSGHQFPNYSSELNVNALLLGDSALYLCASIRDRDDEQFFGPGTRLTVL.

The genes are TRBV13 and TRBJ2-7; perhaps TRBD2 as D (5 bases). CDR1 PRHDT and CDR2 FYEKMQ come from the germline V gene (reference sequence). V was shortened by 4 bases and J by 0 bases, with 13 bases between the two germline ends. CDR3 length equals 15 residues. The chain's CDR3 is CASSSGVASSYEQYF. The CDR3 coding sequence is TGTGCCAGCAGCTCCGGGGTCGCGAGCTCCTACGAGCAGTACTTC.

In the case of this clonotype: The junction shows a germline mismatch at one end, possibly a read error. The rearrangement joins TRBV29-1 to TRBJ1-1; D is perhaps TRBD1 (5 bases). There are 15 residues in the CDR3. Germline CDR1 reads SQVTM; CDR2 reads ANQGSEA. The CDR3 bases are TGCAGCGTGGAAGGCCGCCGGGGCCCGAACACTGAAGCTTTCTTT. It translates to CSVEGRRGPNTEAFF.

This chain uses TRBV29-1 with TRBJ1-1; no clear D. Per the germline V gene, CDR1 is SQVTM and CDR2 is ANQGSEA. The CDR3 is 15 amino acids. V was pared by 3 bases and J by 5 bases, with 19 bases between. CDR3 coding DNA: TGCAGCGTTGAGAAGACGATAGGGATGGGGACTGAAGCTTTCTTT. Protein product: CSVEKTIGMGTEAFF. Full variable domain (rest looked up from reference TRBV29-1 and TRBJ1-1): SAVISQKPSRDICQRGTSLTIQCQVDSQVTMMFWYRQQPGQSLTLIATANQGSEATYESGFVIDKFPISRPNLTFSTLTVSNMSPEDSSIYLCSVEKTIGMGTEAFFGQGTRLTVV.

CDR3 nucleotides: TGCAGCGTTGGGCGGGGGCTCGGAACCTACAATGAGCAGTTCTTC. This sequence encodes CSVGRGLGTYNEQFF. V usage is TRBV29-1 and J usage is TRBJ2-1; maybe TRBD2 (7 bases). Germline lookup yields CDR1 SQVTM and CDR2 ANQGSEA. V was clipped by 4 bases and J by 2 bases, with 15 bases between them. The CDR3 is 15 amino acids.

This clonotype was observed a few times. This chain uses TRBV2 with TRBJ2-1, with TRBD1 identical over 9 bases. The CDR3 sequence is 13 residues long. The ends lost 6 bases at V and 7 bases at J; junction bases unmatched: 4. Germline assignment: CDR1 SNHLY and CDR2 FYNNEI. In nucleotides, the CDR3 is TGTGCCAGCAGGGGGACAGGGACAAATGAGCAGTTCTTC. This encodes CASRGTGTNEQFF. Filled out from reference TRBV2 and TRBJ2-1, the complete variable domain reads EPEVTQTPSHQVTQMGQEVILRCVPISNHLYFYWYRQILGQKVEFLVSFYNNEISEKSEIFDDQFSVERPDGSNFTLKIRSTKLEDSAMYFCASRGTGTNEQFFGPGTRLTVL.

Only a few counts were recorded for this clonotype. This rearrangement joins TRBV20-1 to TRBJ2-5; 10 positions agree with TRBD2. This CDR3 contains 15 residues. Germline V gene lookup returns CDR1 DFQATT and CDR2 SNEGSKA (reference sequence). J was trimmed by 1 base and V by 4 bases; bases with no gene match: 6. CDR3 in DNA: TGCAGTGCTAACCCAACTAGCGGGGTCCAAGAGACCCAGTACTTC. It is translated as CSANPTSGVQETQYF.

The rearrangement uses TRBV5-1 and TRBJ2-1, with 14 bases lining up with TRBD2. The J segment lost 0 bases and the V segment lost 4 bases, leaving 3 bases of the junction unmatched. The CDR3 length is 17 residues. Germline CDR1 reads SGHRS; CDR2 reads YFSETQ. CDR3 protein: CASSGLAGGSSYNEQFF. The CDR3 coding sequence is TGCGCCAGCAGCGGACTAGCGGGGGGTAGCTCCTACAATGAGCAGTTCTTC.